This T cell receptor (beta chain) was profiled in a study of T cells after posttransplantation cyclophosphamide. The V end was cut by 0 bases, the J end by 0 bases, with 11 bases between. Germline V gives CDR1 SGHTA, CDR2 FQGNSA. This CDR3 spans 16 amino acids. Generated by immunoSEQ multiplex PCR, the TCRdb table keeps only in-frame clones and is missing some. The sample comprises tens of thousands of clones, 80% to 95% of which are singletons, and 2% to 2.5% rests with the top ten. Treatment was busulfan-fludarabine conditioning, a marrow graft, and cyclophosphamide on days +3 and +4. This chain links TRBV7-2 with TRBJ1-2, with D perhaps TRBD1 (5 bases). This TCR was recovered from a male patient between 60 and 69 years old who received an allogeneic stem cell transplant from a related donor and was CMV-positive. Part of the T cells may come from the graft donor. Material: PBMCs, obtained about 60 days after allogeneic stem cell transplant with posttransplant cyclophosphamide. The CDR3 spells CASSLAGGDPNYGYTF. CDR3 in DNA: TGTGCCAGCAGCTTAGCCGGAGGGGACCCTAACTATGGCTACACCTTC.